These 10 T cell receptor beta chains originate from one sample sequenced in a study of T cell changes during pregnancy in multiple sclerosis. TCRdb's copy holds only in-frame clones and misses some; the assay was immunoSEQ multiplex PCR. The profile shows tens of thousands of clones, 90% of them singletons. The specimen comprised CD4+ T cells from peripheral blood mononuclear cells, sampled in the second trimester of pregnancy. The receptors were sampled from a female donor in good health, enrolled as a control in a pregnancy study.

The table lists this clone with a few counts. DNA of the CDR3: TGTGCCAGTAGTATATTGACTAGCGGGGTGGCCACCGGGGAGCTGTTTTTT. Protein product: CASSILTSGVATGELFF. The chain recombines TRBV19 with TRBJ2-2; TRBD2 matches at 11 bases. The V segment lost 2 bases and the J segment 4 bases; nucleotides outside the gene matches: 6. The CDR3 runs to 17 residues. Germline lookup yields CDR1 LNHDA and CDR2 SQIVND (reference sequence).

The rearrangement joins TRBV11-2 to TRBJ2-3, with 10 positions matching TRBD2. This CDR3 is built from 16 residues. V lost 6 bases and J lost 2; bases outside the gene matches: 8. The V gene's germline CDR1 is SGHAT and CDR2 FQNNGV. The CDR3 protein is CASSQRLAGPTDTQYF. CDR3 sequence (DNA): TGTGCCAGCAGTCAAAGACTAGCGGGTCCCACAGATACGCAGTATTTT.

The CDR3 coding sequence is TGTGCCAGCTCACCAGGAGGACAGAATGAAAAACTGTTTTTT. Protein: CASSPGGQNEKLFF. The rearrangement uses TRBV18 and TRBJ1-4; TRBD1 might be the D (6 bases). This CDR3 contains 14 residues. Germline lookup yields CDR1 KGHSH and CDR2 LQKENI. V lost 2 bases, J lost 5 bases, and 9 bases lay in between. Full variable domain (remainder filled in from reference TRBV18 and TRBJ1-4): NAGVMQNPRHLVRRRGQEARLRCSPMKGHSHVYWYRQLPEEGLKFMVYLQKENIIDESGMPKERFSAEFPKEGPSILRIQQVVRGDSAAYFCASSPGGQNEKLFFGSGTQLSVL.

The chain carries TRBV7-2 and TRBJ2-7; the D is unclear. The CDR3 is 13 residues long. From germline, CDR1 is SGHTA and CDR2 FQGNSA. V lost 5 bases and J lost 6, with 14 bases in between. The CDR3, as DNA: TGTGCCAGCAGCCGACCACTCGGCGGCGAGCAGTACTTC. It codes for CASSRPLGGEQYF.

The chain uses TRBV2 and TRBJ2-7; possibly TRBD2 for D (6 bases). The ends were cut back, 4 bases at V and 0 bases at J, with 13 bases in the middle. Germline V gene lookup returns CDR1 SNHLY and CDR2 FYNNEI. The CDR3 runs 15 residues. The CDR3 coding sequence is TGTGCCAGCAGTGGCGCTAGCGTCCCCTCCTACGAGCAGTACTTC. Its translation: CASSGASVPSYEQYF.

The rearrangement uses TRBV19 and TRBJ2-7, with 14 positions matching TRBD2. This CDR3 comprises 17 residues. J was trimmed by 0 bases and V by 9 bases; bases with no gene match: 10. The V gene's germline CDR1 is LNHDA and CDR2 SQIVND (reference sequence). The CDR3: CASRGLAGGRGSYEQYF. The CDR3 DNA sequence: TGTGCCAGCCGTGGACTAGCGGGGGGAAGGGGCTCCTACGAGCAGTACTTC.

The genes are TRBV4-1 and TRBJ2-7; tentatively, D is TRBD2 (5 bases). The V end was cut by 0 bases, the J end by 2 bases, with 14 bases between. From germline, CDR1 is MGHRA and CDR2 YSYEKL. The CDR3 contains 16 residues. CDR3 loop: CASSQDRGGLAYEQYF. The CDR3 DNA is TGCGCCAGCAGCCAAGATCGAGGCGGACTCGCCTACGAGCAGTACTTC.

This clone was found once. The V and J genes are TRBV5-8 and TRBJ1-1; no firm D call. Deletions cut 0 bases from V and 0 bases from J, with 9 bases between. Germline loops: CDR1 SGHTS, CDR2 YDEGEE. This CDR3 has 15 residues. The CDR3 reads CASSLVGDLNTEAFF. Written as DNA, the CDR3 is TGTGCCAGCAGCTTGGTCGGGGATTTGAACACTGAAGCTTTCTTT.

This clone showed up just once. CDR3 sequence (DNA): TGTGCCAGCAGAACCCGGGACAGCAATGGCTACACCTTC. This sequence encodes CASRTRDSNGYTF. The rearrangement uses TRBV6-5 and TRBJ1-2; 7 bases fit TRBD1. V lost 6 bases, J lost 6 bases, and 7 bases stayed unmatched. CDR1 MNHEY and CDR2 SVGAGI come from the germline V gene. The CDR3 runs 13 residues.

A few counts support this clone. V is TRBV7-2 and J is TRBJ1-5; TRBD1 matches at 10 bases. Germline assignment: CDR1 SGHTA and CDR2 FQGNSA. V gave up 5 bases and J gave up 7 bases; unmatched junction bases: 5. CDR3 length equals 14 residues. The CDR3 loop reads CASSDRGPWQPQHF. The DNA for the CDR3 is TGTGCCAGCAGCGACAGGGGGCCGTGGCAGCCCCAGCATTTT.